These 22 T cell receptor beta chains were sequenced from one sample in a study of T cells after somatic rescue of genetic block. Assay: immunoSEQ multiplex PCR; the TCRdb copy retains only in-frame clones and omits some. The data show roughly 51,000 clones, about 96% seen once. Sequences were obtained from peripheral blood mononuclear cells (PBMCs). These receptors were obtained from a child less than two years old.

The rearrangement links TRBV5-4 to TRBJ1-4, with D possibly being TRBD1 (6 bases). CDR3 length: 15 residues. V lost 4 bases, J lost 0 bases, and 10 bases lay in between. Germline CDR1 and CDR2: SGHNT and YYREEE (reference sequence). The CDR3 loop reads CASSVAGATNEKLFF. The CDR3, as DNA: TGTGCCAGCAGCGTTGCAGGGGCAACTAATGAAAAACTGTTTTTT.

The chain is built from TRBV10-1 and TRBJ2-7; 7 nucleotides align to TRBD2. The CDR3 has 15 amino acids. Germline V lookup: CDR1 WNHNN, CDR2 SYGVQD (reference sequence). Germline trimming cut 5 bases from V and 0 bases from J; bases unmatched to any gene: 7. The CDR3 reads CASSPRASGSYEQYF. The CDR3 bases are TGCGCCAGCAGTCCTCGGGCTAGCGGCTCCTACGAGCAGTACTTC.

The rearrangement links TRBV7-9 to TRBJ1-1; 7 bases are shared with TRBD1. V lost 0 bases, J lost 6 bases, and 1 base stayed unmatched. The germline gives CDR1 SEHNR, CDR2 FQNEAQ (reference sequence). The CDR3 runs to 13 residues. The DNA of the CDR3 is TGTGCCAGCAGCTTAGCAGGGGGCGCTGAAGCTTTCTTT. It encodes CASSLAGGAEAFF.

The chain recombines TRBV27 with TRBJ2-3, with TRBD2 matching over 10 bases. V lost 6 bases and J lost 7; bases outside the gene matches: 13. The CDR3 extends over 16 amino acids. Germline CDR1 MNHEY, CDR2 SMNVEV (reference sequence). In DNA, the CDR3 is TGTGCCAGCAGCCAATGGAGCGGGAGGGCCGTAAATACGCAGTATTTT. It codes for CASSQWSGRAVNTQYF.

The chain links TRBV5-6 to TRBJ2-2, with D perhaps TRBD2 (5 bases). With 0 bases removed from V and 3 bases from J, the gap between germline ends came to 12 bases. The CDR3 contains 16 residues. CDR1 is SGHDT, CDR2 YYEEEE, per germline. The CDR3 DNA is TGTGCCAGCAGCTTGGATCTTGCGGGTCACACCGGGGAGCTGTTTTTT. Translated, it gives CASSLDLAGHTGELFF.

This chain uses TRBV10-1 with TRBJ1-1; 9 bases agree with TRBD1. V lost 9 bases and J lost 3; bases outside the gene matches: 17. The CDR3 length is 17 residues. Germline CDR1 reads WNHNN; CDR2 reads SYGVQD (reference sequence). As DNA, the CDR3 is TGCGCCAGAATTGGGGTACAGGGGGCTATGTGCTACACTGAAGCTTTCTTT. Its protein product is CARIGVQGAMCYTEAFF.

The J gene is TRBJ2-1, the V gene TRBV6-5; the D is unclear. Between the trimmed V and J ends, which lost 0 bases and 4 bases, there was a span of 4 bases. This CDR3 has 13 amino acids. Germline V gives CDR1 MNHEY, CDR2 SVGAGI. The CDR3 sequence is CASSYSRYNEQFF. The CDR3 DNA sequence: TGTGCCAGCAGTTACTCTAGGTACAATGAGCAGTTCTTC.

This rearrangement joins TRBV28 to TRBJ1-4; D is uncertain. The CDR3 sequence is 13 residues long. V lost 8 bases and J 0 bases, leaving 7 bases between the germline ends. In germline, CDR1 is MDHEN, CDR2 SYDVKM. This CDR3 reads CASETTTNEKLFF. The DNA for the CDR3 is TGTGCCAGCGAGACAACAACTAATGAAAAACTGTTTTTT.

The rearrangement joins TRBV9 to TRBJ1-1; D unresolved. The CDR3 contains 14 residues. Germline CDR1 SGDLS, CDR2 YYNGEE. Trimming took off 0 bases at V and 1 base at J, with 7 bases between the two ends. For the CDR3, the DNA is TGTGCCAGCAGCGTAGGGCCAGGGAACACTGAAGCTTTCTTT. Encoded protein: CASSVGPGNTEAFF.

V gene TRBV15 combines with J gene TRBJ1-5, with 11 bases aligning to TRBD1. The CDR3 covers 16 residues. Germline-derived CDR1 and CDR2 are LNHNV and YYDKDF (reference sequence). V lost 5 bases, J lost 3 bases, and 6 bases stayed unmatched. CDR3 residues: CATSRGDRGTNQPQHF. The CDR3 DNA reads TGTGCCACCAGCCGTGGGGACAGGGGGACCAATCAGCCCCAGCATTTT.

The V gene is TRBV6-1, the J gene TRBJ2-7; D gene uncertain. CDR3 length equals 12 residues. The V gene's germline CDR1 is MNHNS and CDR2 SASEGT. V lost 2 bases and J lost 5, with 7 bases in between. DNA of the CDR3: TGTGCCAGCAGTGAAATCGCTGACGAGCAGTACTTC. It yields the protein CASSEIADEQYF.

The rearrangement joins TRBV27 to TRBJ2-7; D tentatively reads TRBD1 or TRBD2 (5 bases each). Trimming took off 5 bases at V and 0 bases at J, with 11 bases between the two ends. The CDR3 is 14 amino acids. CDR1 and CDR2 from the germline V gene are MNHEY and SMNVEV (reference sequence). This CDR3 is CASSKPGRSYEQYF. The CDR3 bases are TGTGCCAGCAGTAAACCGGGACGCTCCTACGAGCAGTACTTC.

The CDR3 bases are TGTGCCAGCAGCCTAGACAGGACTTACGAGCAGTACTTC. The encoded protein is CASSLDRTYEQYF. V gene TRBV6-5 combines with J gene TRBJ2-5; D perhaps matches TRBD1 (6 bases). The J call is in doubt because the DNA end fits TRBJ2-7 better. The CDR3 contains 13 residues. Germline V gives CDR1 MNHEY, CDR2 SVGAGI.

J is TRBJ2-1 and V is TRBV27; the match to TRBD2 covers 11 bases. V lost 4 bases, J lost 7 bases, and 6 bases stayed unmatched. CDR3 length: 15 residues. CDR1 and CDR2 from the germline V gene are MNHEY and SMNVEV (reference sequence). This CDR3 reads CASSSYWTSGNEQFF. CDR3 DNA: TGTGCCAGCAGTTCCTACTGGACTAGCGGGAATGAGCAGTTCTTC.

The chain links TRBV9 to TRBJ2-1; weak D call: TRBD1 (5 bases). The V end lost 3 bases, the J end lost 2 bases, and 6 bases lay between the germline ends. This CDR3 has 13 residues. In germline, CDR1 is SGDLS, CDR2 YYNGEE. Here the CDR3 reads CASSEDTYNEQFF. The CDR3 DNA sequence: TGTGCCAGCAGCGAGGACACCTACAATGAGCAGTTCTTC.

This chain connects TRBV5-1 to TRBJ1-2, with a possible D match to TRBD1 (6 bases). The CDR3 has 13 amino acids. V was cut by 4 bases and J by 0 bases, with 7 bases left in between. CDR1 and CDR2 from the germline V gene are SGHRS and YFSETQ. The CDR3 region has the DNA TGCGCCAGCAGCCGGGACACTAACTATGGCTACACCTTC. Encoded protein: CASSRDTNYGYTF.

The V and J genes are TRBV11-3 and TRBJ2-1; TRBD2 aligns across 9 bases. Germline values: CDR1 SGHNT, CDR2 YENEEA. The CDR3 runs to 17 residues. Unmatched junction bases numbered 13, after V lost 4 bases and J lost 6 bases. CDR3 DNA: TGTGCCAGCAGCTCCGAGAGGGTTAGCGGGAGAGTCAATGAGCAGTTCTTC. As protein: CASSSERVSGRVNEQFF.

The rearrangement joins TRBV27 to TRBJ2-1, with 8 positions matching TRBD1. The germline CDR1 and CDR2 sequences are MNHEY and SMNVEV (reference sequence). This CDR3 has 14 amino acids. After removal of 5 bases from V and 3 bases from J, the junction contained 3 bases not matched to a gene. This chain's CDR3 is CASSQGAYYNEQFF. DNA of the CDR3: TGTGCCAGCAGTCAGGGGGCCTACTACAATGAGCAGTTCTTC.

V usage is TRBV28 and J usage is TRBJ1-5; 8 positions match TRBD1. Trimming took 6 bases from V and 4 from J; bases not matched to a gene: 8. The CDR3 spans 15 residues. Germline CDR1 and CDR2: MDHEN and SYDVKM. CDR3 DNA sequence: TGTGCCAGCAGAAGGACAGGGCGGGTTAATCAGCCCCAGCATTTT. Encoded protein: CASRRTGRVNQPQHF. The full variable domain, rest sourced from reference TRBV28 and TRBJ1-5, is DVKVTQSSRYLVKRTGEKVFLECVQDMDHENMFWYRQDPGLGLRLIYFSYDVKMKEKGDIPEGYSVSREKKERFSLILESASTNQTSMYLCASRRTGRVNQPQHFGDGTRLSIL.

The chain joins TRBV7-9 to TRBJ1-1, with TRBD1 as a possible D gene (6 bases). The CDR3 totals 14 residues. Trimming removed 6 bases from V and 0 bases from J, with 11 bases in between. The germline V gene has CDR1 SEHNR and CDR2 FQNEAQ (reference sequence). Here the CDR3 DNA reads TGTGCCAGCAGGTCACAGGGCATGAACACTGAAGCTTTCTTT. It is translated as CASRSQGMNTEAFF.

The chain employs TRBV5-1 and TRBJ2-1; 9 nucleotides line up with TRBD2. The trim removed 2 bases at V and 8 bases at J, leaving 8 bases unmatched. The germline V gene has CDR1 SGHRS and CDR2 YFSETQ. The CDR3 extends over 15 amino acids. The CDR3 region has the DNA TGCGCCAGCAGCTTAATCGGGACTAGCTTCTATGAGCAGTTCTTC. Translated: CASSLIGTSFYEQFF.

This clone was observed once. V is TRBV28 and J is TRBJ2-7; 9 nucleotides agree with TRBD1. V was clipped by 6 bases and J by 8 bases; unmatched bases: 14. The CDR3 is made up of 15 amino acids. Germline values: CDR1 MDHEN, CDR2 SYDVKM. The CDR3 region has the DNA TGTGCCAGCAGCCTAGCCGGGACAGGGAATTTGCAGCAGTACTTC. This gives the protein CASSLAGTGNLQQYF.